This TCR beta chain was identified in a study of CD8 T cells in Susac syndrome. cDNA came from approximately 0.5 to 1 ug RNA primed by random hexamers. Amplification of the TCR beta CDR3 was carried out by immunoSEQ multiplex PCR, which spanned a total of 54 Vbeta and 13 Jbeta segments. TCRdb passed the immunoSEQ multiplex PCR reads through MiXCR, listing each CDR3 protein once. The data show about 150,000 distinct CDR3 sequences, less than 97% seen once. Study-level results: An acknowledgment was made by the study that its TCR sequencing and HLA analysis involved relatively few individuals.

A note on this clonotype: Its antigen is currently unknown.

Germline values: CDR1 MNHEY, CDR2 SMNVEV (reference sequence). Trimming removed 2 bases from V and 0 bases from J, with 10 bases in between. This CDR3 has 15 residues. The study sequenced TCR beta in blood CD8+ and CD4+ T cells. It was negative isolation that provided the CD8+ and CD4+ T cells, whereas TEMRA cells were enriched by FACS. The receptor's source is a human donor with multiple sclerosis. The chain uses TRBV27 and TRBJ2-5; D tentatively reads TRBD1 or TRBD2 (6 bases each). Sequenced material: CD8+ T cells from PBMCs. The CDR3 region has the DNA TGTGCCAGCAGTTTAGGAGGGGGGAACCAAGAGACCCAGTACTTC. Its translation: CASSLGGGNQETQYF.